A single sample gave rise to the 14 T cell receptor beta chains below, sequenced in a study of blood T cells in healthy people across ages. It was with a sample-barcoded 5' primer and a J-beta primer mix that a second PCR of roughly 7 to 12 cycles was run. TCRdb processed the 5' RACE reads anew with MiXCR; each CDR3 protein has one entry. The table includes 1.5 million to 2 million distinct CDR3 sequences, roughly 30% detected once. The sample taken for sequencing was blood. Receptors originate from a woman between 25 and 40 years old in good health.

There are a few counts of this clonotype. The chain combines TRBV15 with TRBJ2-3; 8 bases fit TRBD2. Losses at the gene ends were 4 bases for V and 2 bases for J; bases not matched to a gene: 5. Per the germline V gene, CDR1 is LNHNV and CDR2 is YYDKDF (reference sequence). CDR3 length: 15 residues. This chain's CDR3 is CATSKTAGATDTQYF. In DNA, the CDR3 is TGTGCCACCAGCAAGACAGCGGGAGCCACAGATACGCAGTATTTT. The full variable domain, in which reference TRBV15 and TRBJ2-3 provide the parts outside the CDR3, is DAMVIQNPRYQVTQFGKPVTLSCSQTLNHNVMYWYQQKSSQAPKLLFHYYDKDFNNEADTPDNFQSRRPNTSFCFLDIRSPGLGDTAMYLCATSKTAGATDTQYFGPGTRLTVL.

Here the CDR3 reads CSVRDRLNTEAFF. The CDR3 DNA sequence: TGCAGCGTTCGGGACAGATTGAACACTGAAGCTTTCTTT. This chain links TRBV29-1 with TRBJ1-1; 7 nucleotides line up with TRBD1. Germline V CDR1 and CDR2: SQVTM, ANQGSEA. The CDR3 spans 13 residues. V lost 5 bases to trimming and J lost 0 bases; unmatched junction nucleotides: 3.

In this sample, this clonotype turned up a few times. V usage is TRBV7-8 and J usage is TRBJ2-4; D is perhaps TRBD2 (5 bases). Trimming left V 5 bases short and J 2 bases short, with 13 bases between. The germline V gene has CDR1 SGHVS and CDR2 FQNEAQ. The CDR3 has 15 amino acids. In nucleotides, the CDR3 is TGTGCCAGCAGCCCTATCGGGAATTCCAAAAACATTCAGTACTTC. As protein: CASSPIGNSKNIQYF. Based on the CDR3 plus reference TRBV7-8 and TRBJ2-4, the full variable domain is GAGVSQSPRYKVAKRGQDVALRCDPISGHVSLFWYQQALGQGPEFLTYFQNEAQLDKSGLPSDRFFAERPEGSVSTLKIQRTQQEDSAVYLCASSPIGNSKNIQYFGAGTRLSVL.

The gene calls are TRBV20-1 and TRBJ2-4; D is perhaps TRBD1 or TRBD2 (5 bases each). This CDR3 contains 15 residues. Trimming took off 5 bases at V and 1 base at J, with 15 bases between the two ends. In germline, CDR1 is DFQATT, CDR2 SNEGSKA (reference sequence). CDR3 in amino acids: CSAPGTRGAKNIQYF. The CDR3, as DNA: TGCAGTGCTCCCGGGACCCGTGGGGCCAAAAACATTCAGTACTTC.

In its sample, this clonotype was seen a few times. J is TRBJ1-6 and V is TRBV2; D is possibly TRBD1 (5 bases). This CDR3 has 13 residues. Trimming removed 8 bases from V and 9 bases from J, with 14 bases in between. Germline V gives CDR1 SNHLY, CDR2 FYNNEI. The CDR3 nucleotides are TGTGCCAGCGGCCGGGACGCGATTTCACCCCTCCACTTT. As protein: CASGRDAISPLHF.

On this clonotype itself: A much larger clone lies one base from this, so it may be a read error. This chain connects TRBV29-1 to TRBJ2-3, with 10 bases fitting TRBD2. The CDR3 is 14 residues long. Germline V gene data show CDR1 as SQVTM and CDR2 as ANQGSEA. As DNA, the CDR3 is TGCAGCGTTCGGAGCGGGAGGGAGACGGATACGCGGTATTTT. Amino acid sequence: CSVRSGRETDTRYF.

V gene TRBV2 combines with J gene TRBJ2-5, with D unresolved. The CDR3 has 12 amino acids. V was clipped by 9 bases and J by 3 bases, with 11 bases between them. Germline CDR1 SNHLY, CDR2 FYNNEI. The CDR3, as DNA: TGTGCCAGTGGACGGAGAGAAGAGACCCAGTACTTC. The encoded protein is CASGRREETQYF. Combining the CDR3 with reference TRBV2 and TRBJ2-5 gives the whole variable domain EPEVTQTPSHQVTQMGQEVILRCVPISNHLYFYWYRQILGQKVEFLVSFYNNEISEKSEIFDDQFSVERPDGSNFTLKIRSTKLEDSAMYFCASGRREETQYFGPGTRLLVL.

The gene calls are TRBV5-6 and TRBJ2-1; D gene uncertain. V was cut by 4 bases and J by 0 bases, with 11 bases left in between. Germline loops: CDR1 SGHDT, CDR2 YYEEEE. There are 15 residues in the CDR3. This chain's CDR3 is CASSKDPNSYNEQFF. The CDR3 DNA reads as TGTGCCAGCAGCAAGGACCCAAACTCCTACAATGAGCAGTTCTTC.

V is TRBV7-9 and J is TRBJ2-3; D is perhaps TRBD2 (5 bases). V was pared by 3 bases and J by 2 bases, with 18 bases between. Germline-derived CDR1 and CDR2 are SEHNR and FQNEAQ (reference sequence). This CDR3 is built from 17 residues. CDR3 residues: CASSFAPKGRDTDTQYF. In DNA, the CDR3 is TGTGCCAGCAGCTTCGCTCCTAAAGGCCGGGACACAGATACGCAGTATTTT.

Only a few counts were recorded for this clonotype. J is TRBJ2-5 and V is TRBV18; 9 positions match TRBD1. J lost 3 bases, V lost 0 bases, and 2 bases had no gene match. The CDR3 is 15 residues long. In germline, CDR1 is KGHSH, CDR2 LQKENI. CDR3 region: CASSPPGQGEETQYF. The CDR3 nucleotides read TGTGCCAGCTCACCACCGGGACAGGGTGAAGAGACCCAGTACTTC.

The chain is built from TRBV7-2 and TRBJ2-5, with 8 positions matching TRBD1. The CDR3 has 14 residues. Germline V lookup: CDR1 SGHTA, CDR2 FQGNSA. Trimming cost V 5 bases and J 7 bases; bases outside gene matches: 9. Written as DNA, the CDR3 is TGTGCCAGCAGCCCAAAGACAGGGGCCGGGACCCAGTACTTC. This sequence encodes CASSPKTGAGTQYF.

The J gene is TRBJ2-7, the V gene TRBV7-6, with 13 bases matching TRBD2. Matching the DNA end better, TRBJ2-5 makes the J call doubtful. Germline CDR1 and CDR2: SGHVS and FNYEAQ. This CDR3 is 18 amino acids long. CDR3 amino acids: CASSLVGRTSGSTETQYF. The CDR3 DNA follows: TGTGCCAGCAGCTTAGTGGGACGGACTAGCGGGAGTACAGAGACCCAGTACTTC.

The chain couples TRBV7-2 to TRBJ2-7; the match to TRBD2 covers 13 bases. There are 16 residues in the CDR3. V was clipped by 7 bases and J by 3 bases; unmatched bases: 9. Germline values: CDR1 SGHTA, CDR2 FQGNSA. The CDR3 reads CASTFWGTSGNYEQYF. CDR3 DNA: TGTGCCAGCACCTTTTGGGGGACTAGCGGGAACTACGAGCAGTACTTC. Variable domain in full (rest from reference TRBV7-2 and TRBJ2-7): GAGVSQSPSNKVTEKGKDVELRCDPISGHTALYWYRQSLGQGLEFLIYFQGNSAPDKSGLPSDRFSAERTGGSVSTLTIQRTQQEDSAVYLCASTFWGTSGNYEQYFGPGTRLTVT.

The rearrangement joins TRBV6-5 to TRBJ1-2; a weak D match, TRBD1 (5 bases). Germline V gene data show CDR1 as MNHEY and CDR2 as SVGAGI. The CDR3 consists of 15 residues. V lost 2 bases, J lost 8 bases, and 18 bases lay in between. CDR3 in DNA: TGTGCCAGCAGTTACGCCAGGACATCCAATGACGGCTACACCTTC. Translating it yields CASSYARTSNDGYTF.